This TCR beta chain was sequenced for a study of blood T cells in healthy people across ages. A second PCR, run for about 7 to 11 cycles, used a sample-barcoded 5' primer plus a J-beta primer mix. Via MiXCR, TCRdb re-called the 5' RACE reads, giving one row per CDR3 protein. The repertoire holds roughly 1.9 million distinct CDR3 sequences, with roughly two fifths as singletons. This CDR3 contains 15 residues. The V end was cut by 0 bases, the J end by 3 bases, with 14 bases between. Germline lookup yields CDR1 SQVTM and CDR2 ANQGSEA. No fewer than 7 million PBMCs went into each sample. The sequence came from a human donor in good health. The V gene is TRBV29-1, the J gene TRBJ1-2, with D possibly being TRBD1 (5 bases). Input material: blood. CDR3 sequence reads: CSVEEVQGPHYGYTF. Here the CDR3 DNA reads TGCAGCGTTGAAGAGGTTCAGGGACCCCACTATGGCTACACCTTC.